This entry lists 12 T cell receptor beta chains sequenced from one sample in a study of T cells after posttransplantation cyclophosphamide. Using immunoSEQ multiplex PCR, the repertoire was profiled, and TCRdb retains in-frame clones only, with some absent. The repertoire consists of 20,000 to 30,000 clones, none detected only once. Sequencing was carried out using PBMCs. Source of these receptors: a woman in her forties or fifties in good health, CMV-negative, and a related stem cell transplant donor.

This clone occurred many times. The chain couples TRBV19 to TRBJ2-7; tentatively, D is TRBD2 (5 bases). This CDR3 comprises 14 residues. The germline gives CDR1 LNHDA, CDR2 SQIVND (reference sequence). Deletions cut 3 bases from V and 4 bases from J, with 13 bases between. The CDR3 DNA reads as TGTGCCAGTAGTATCCCCTCGAGGAGGTACGAGCAGTACTTC. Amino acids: CASSIPSRRYEQYF.

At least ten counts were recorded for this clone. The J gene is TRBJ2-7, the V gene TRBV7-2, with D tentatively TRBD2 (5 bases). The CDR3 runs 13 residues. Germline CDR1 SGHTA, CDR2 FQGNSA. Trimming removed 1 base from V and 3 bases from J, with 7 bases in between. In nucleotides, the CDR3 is TGTGCCAGCAGCTTAGTCGGAGGCTACGAGCAGTACTTC. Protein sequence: CASSLVGGYEQYF.

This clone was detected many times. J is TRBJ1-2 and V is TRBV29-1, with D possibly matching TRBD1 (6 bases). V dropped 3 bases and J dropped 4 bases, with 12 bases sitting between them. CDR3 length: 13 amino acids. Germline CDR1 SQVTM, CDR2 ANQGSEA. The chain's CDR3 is CSVDQTGPYGYTF. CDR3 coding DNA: TGCAGCGTTGATCAAACAGGGCCCTATGGCTACACCTTC.

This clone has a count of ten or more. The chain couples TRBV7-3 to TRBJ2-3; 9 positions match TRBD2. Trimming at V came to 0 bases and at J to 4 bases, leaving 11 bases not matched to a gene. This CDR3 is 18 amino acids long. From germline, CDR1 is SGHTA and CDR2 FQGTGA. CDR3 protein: CASSLTASGGISSDTQYF. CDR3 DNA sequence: TGTGCCAGCAGCTTAACAGCGAGCGGGGGGATTAGCTCAGATACGCAGTATTTT.

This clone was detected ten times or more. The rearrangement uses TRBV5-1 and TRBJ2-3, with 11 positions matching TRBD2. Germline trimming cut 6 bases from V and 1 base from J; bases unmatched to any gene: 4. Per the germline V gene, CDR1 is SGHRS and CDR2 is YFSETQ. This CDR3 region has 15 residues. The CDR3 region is CASNPLAGGTDTQYF. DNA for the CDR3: TGCGCCAGCAACCCACTAGCGGGGGGCACAGATACGCAGTATTTT.

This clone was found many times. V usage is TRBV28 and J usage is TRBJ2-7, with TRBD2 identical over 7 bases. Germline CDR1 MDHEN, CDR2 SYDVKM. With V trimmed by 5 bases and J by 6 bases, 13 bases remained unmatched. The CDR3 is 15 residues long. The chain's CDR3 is CASSQTGGRAFEQYF. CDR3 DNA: TGTGCCAGCAGTCAAACCGGGGGGAGGGCCTTCGAGCAGTACTTC.

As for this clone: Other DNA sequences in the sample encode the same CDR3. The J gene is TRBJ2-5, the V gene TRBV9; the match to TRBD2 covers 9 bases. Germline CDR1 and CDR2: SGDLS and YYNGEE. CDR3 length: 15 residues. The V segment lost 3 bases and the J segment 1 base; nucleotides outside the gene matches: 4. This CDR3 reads CASSGGTSPQETQYF. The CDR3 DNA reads TGTGCCAGCAGCGGGGGGACTAGCCCCCAAGAGACCCAGTACTTC.

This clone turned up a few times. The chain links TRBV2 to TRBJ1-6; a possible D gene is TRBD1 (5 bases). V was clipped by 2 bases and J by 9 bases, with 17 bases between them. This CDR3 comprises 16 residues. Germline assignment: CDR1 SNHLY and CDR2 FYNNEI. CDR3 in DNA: TGTGCCAGCAGTGAACGGAGGGGCGGGGGAGCTTCACCCCTCCACTTT. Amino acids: CASSERRGGGASPLHF.

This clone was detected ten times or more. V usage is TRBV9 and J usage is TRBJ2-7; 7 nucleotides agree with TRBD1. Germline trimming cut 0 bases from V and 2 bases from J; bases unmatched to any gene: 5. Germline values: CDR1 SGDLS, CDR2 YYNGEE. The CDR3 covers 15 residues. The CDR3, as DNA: TGTGCCAGCAGCGTAGAACAGGGGATGCCCTACGAGCAGTACTTC. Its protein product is CASSVEQGMPYEQYF.

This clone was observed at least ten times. The CDR3 loop reads CASSHYYNEQFF. For the CDR3, the DNA is TGCGCCAGCAGCCACTACTACAATGAGCAGTTCTTC. J is TRBJ2-1 and V is TRBV4-1; D unclear. The germline CDR1 and CDR2 sequences are MGHRA and YSYEKL. Trimming left V 3 bases short and J 3 bases short, with 3 bases between. This CDR3 is 12 amino acids long.

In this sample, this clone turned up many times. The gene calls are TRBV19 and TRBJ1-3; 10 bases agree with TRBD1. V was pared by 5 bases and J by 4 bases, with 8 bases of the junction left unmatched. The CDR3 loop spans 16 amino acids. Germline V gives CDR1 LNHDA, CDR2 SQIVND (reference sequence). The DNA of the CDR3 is TGTGCCAGTAGTGCCCGGGACAGGGGATACGGAAACACCATATATTTT. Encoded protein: CASSARDRGYGNTIYF.

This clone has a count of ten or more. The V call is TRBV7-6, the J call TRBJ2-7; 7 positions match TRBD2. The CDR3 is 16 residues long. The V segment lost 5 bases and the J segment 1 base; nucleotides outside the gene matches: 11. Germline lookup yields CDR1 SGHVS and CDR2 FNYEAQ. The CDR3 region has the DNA TGTGCCAGCAGCCTATTCCCCACGGGGGGATCCTACGAGCAGTACTTC. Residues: CASSLFPTGGSYEQYF.